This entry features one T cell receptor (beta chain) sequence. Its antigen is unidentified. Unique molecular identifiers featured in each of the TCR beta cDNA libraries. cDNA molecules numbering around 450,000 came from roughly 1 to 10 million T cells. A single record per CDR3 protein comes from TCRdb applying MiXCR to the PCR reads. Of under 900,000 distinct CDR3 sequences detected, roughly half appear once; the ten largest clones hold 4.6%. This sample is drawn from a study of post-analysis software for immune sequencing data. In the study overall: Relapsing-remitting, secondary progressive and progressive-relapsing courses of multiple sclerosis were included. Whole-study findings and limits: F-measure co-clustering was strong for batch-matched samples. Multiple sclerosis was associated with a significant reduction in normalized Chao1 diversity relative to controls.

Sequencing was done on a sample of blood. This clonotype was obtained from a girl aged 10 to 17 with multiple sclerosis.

This CDR3 is CSVDGGTGLYNEQFF. The DNA for the CDR3 is TGCAGCGTTGATGGTGGGACTGGGCTCTACAATGAGCAGTTCTTC. The chain is built from TRBV29-1 and TRBJ2-1; D might be TRBD2 (6 bases). The V gene's germline CDR1 is SQVTM and CDR2 ANQGSEA. This CDR3 is built from 15 residues. V was cut by 3 bases and J by 3 bases, with 15 bases left in between.